This entry features one TCR beta chain sequence. This entry comes from a study of blood T cell repertoires in COVID-19. About the study: COVID-19 samples from acute and convalescent phases originated in the United States, Italy and Spain. PBMCs, B-cell-depleted T cells, or T cells provided the cDNA or gDNA that made up the material.

Using immunoSEQ multiplex PCR, the repertoire was profiled, and TCRdb retains in-frame clones only, with some absent. Here the sample spans about 120,000 clones, roughly nine tenths being singletons. The CDR3 covers 11 residues. The germline V gene has CDR1 SEHNR and CDR2 FQNEAQ (reference sequence). V lost 2 bases to trimming and J lost 7 bases, with 5 bases between them. The rearrangement joins TRBV7-9 to TRBJ2-5; D is possibly TRBD1 (5 bases). Sequencing was performed on peripheral blood. This receptor was identified in a man aged 35 to 55 with acute or convalescent COVID-19. CDR3 loop: CASSLTGTQYF. For the CDR3, the DNA is TGTGCCAGCAGCTTAACAGGGACCCAGTACTTC.